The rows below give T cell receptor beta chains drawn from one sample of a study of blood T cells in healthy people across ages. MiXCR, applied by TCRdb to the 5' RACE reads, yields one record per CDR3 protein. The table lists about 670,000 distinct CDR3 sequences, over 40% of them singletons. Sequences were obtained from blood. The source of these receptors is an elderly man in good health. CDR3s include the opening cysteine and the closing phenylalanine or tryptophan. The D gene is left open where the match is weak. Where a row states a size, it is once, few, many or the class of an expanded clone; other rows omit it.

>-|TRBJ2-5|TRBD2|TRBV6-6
TGTGCCTCAAACGGGGGGGCGGAGACCCAGTACTTC
CASNGGAETQYF
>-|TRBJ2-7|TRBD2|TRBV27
TGTGCCAGCAGTACGGGACTAGCGGGAGGCGAGCAGTACTTC
CASSTGLAGGEQYF
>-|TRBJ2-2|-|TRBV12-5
TGTGCTAGTGGCCACACCGGGGAGCTGTTTTTT
CASGHTGELFF
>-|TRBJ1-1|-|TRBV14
TGTGCCAGCAGCCAACGACAGGTTTACACTGAAGCTTTCTTT
CASSQRQVYTEAFF
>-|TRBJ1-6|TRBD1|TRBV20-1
TGCAGTGCTACTACAAAGAGACAGGGGTCGAGCTCCTATAATTCACCCCTCCACTTT
CSATTKRQGSSSYNSPLHF
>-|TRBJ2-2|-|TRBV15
TGTGCCACCAGCAGAGATCCCCGGGGATCCGGGGAGCTGTTTTTT
CATSRDPRGSGELFF
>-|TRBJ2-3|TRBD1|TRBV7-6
TGTGCCAGCAGCCCGCCAGGGGGCCCAAGCACAGATACGCAGTATTTT
CASSPPGGPSTDTQYF
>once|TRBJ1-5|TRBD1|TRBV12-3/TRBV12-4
TGTGCCAGCAGTTCACAGACAGGGGGCAATCAGCCCCAGCATTTT
CASSSQTGGNQPQHF
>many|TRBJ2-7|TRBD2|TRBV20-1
TGCAGTGCTAGAGCCCAGACTAGCGGGAGCTACGAGCAGTACTTC
CSARAQTSGSYEQYF
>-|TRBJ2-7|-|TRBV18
TGTGCCAGCTCACCACGCGCTGAGACACTCTCCGAGCAGTACTTC
CASSPRAETLSEQYF
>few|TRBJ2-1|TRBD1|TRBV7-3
TGTGCCAGCAGCTCCAGGGGGCGCGCCTACAATGAGCAGTTCTTC
CASSSRGRAYNEQFF
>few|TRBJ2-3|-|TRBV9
TGTGCCAGCAGCCCAGAGAGCGGAAGGTCGCAGTATTTT
CASSPESGRSQYF
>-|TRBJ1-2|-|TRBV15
TGTGCCACCAGCGCAGAAAAGGGGGTTCCTGGCTACACCTTC
CATSAEKGVPGYTF
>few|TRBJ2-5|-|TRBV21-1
TGTGCCAGCAGCGCCTCTTCCGGGACGGCGACCCAAGAGACCCAGTACTTC
CASSASSGTATQETQYF
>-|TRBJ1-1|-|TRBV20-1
TGCAGTGCTAGAGATAGCGGTGGGAACACTGAAGCTTTCTTT
CSARDSGGNTEAFF
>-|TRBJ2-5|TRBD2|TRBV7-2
TGTGCCAGCAGCTTAGCGCCCCCCGGGACTAGCGGGGCGGAGACCCAGTACTTC
CASSLAPPGTSGAETQYF
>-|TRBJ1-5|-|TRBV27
TGTGCCAGCAGTTTCCGGGGTAATAGCAATCAGCCCCAGCATTTT
CASSFRGNSNQPQHF
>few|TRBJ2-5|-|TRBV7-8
TGTGCCAGCAGCTTACCAGGGTCCAATGAGCAGTACTTC
CASSLPGSNEQYF
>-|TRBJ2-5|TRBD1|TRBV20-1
TGCAGTGCTAGAGTCGGGACAGCCATTTTAAGAGAGACCCAGTACTTC
CSARVGTAILRETQYF
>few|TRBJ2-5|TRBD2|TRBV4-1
TGCGCCAGCAGCCAAGATTCTCCGGGACTCGTCGGGGGGGAGACCCAGTACTTC
CASSQDSPGLVGGETQYF
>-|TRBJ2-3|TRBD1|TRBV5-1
TGCGCCAGCAGTAAAGGGCGGACAGGGGTTGGGACAGATACGCAGTATTTT
CASSKGRTGVGTDTQYF
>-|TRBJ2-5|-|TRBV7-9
TGTGCCAGCAGCTTAGAGTCTTTAGCCCAAGAGACCCAGTACTTC
CASSLESLAQETQYF
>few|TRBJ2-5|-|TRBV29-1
TGCAGCGTTGAACGACAGCTCTCAAGATGGACCCAGTACTTC
CSVERQLSRWTQYF
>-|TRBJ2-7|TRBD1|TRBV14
TGTGCCAGCAGCAAGGATATGACAGGGTGGAATGAGCAGTACTTC
CASSKDMTGWNEQYF
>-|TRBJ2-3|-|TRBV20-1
TGCAGTGCTCCGCAACCGACAGATACGCAGTATTTT
CSAPQPTDTQYF
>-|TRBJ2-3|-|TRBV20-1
TGCAGTGCTGGAGGGACAGCTTATACGCAGTATTTT
CSAGGTAYTQYF
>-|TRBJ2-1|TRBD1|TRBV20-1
TGCAGTGCTAGAGGCCCGGACAGGCTCAACTACAATGAGCAGTTCTTC
CSARGPDRLNYNEQFF
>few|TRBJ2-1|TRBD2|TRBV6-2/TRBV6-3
TGTGCCAGCAGCTGGACTAGCGGGATACGTGAGCAGTTCTTC
CASSWTSGIREQFF
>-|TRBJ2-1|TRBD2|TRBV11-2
TGTGCCAGCAGCTTCTTCTTCGGGACTAGCGGTCGGAATGAGCAGTTCTTC
CASSFFFGTSGRNEQFF
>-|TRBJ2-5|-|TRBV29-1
TGCAGCGCCTCGGTGCAGGGTTCCAGGCAGACCCAGTACTTC
CSASVQGSRQTQYF
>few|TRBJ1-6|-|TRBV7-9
TGTGCCAGCAGCTTACAAGCCAGCTCGCCCCTCCACTTT
CASSLQASSPLHF
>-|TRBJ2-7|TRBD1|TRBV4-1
TGCGCCAGCAGCCAAGGACAGGGCTGGGGCTCCTACGAGCAGTACTTC
CASSQGQGWGSYEQYF
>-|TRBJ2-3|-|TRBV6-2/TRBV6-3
TGTGCCAGCAGGGGCACGCGGAGGACAGATACGCAGTATTTT
CASRGTRRTDTQYF
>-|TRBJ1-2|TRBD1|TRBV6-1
TGTGCCAGCAGTGAAGCCGGGACAGGGGGTGGCTACACCTTC
CASSEAGTGGGYTF
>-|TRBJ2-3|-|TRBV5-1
TGCGCCAGCAGCCCGTTAGGGTGGGATACGCAGTATTTT
CASSPLGWDTQYF
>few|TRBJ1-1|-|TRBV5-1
TGCGCCAGCAGTCTTTATGCCATGAACACTGAAGCTTTCTTT
CASSLYAMNTEAFF
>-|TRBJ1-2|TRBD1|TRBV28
TGTGCCAGCAAGACAGGGTCGCTTGGCTACACCTTC
CASKTGSLGYTF